One sample yielded the 24 T cell receptor beta chains listed below, sequenced in a study of blood T cell repertoires in COVID-19. Assay used: immunoSEQ multiplex PCR; TCRdb lists only in-frame clones, some missing. The sample shows fewer than 70,000 clones, around 83% of them seen only once. The sequenced sample was peripheral blood. All receptors derive from a man aged 30-40 years with COVID-19, enrolled during active disease.

The V call is TRBV5-4, the J call TRBJ2-7, with a tentative D call TRBD1 (6 bases). Germline assignment: CDR1 SGHNT and CDR2 YYREEE (reference sequence). The CDR3 totals 15 residues. Trimming took 1 base from V and 4 from J, leaving 15 bases between them. CDR3 nucleotide sequence: TGTGCCAGCAGCTTGCCAACAGGGAAACAGTACGAGCAGTACTTC. Its translation: CASSLPTGKQYEQYF. The full variable domain, with the rest looked up from reference TRBV5-4 and TRBJ2-7, is ETGVTQSPTHLIKTRGQQVTLRCSSQSGHNTVSWYQQALGQGPQFIFQYYREEENGRGNFPPRFSGLQFPNYSSELNVNALELDDSALYLCASSLPTGKQYEQYFGPGTRLTVT.

The V and J genes are TRBV24-1 and TRBJ1-2; no definite D call. Looked up from germline, CDR1 is KGHDR and CDR2 is SFDVKD. The V end was cut by 1 base, the J end by 7 bases, with 12 bases between. The CDR3 is made up of 14 amino acids. The CDR3 loop reads CATSDFFQVFGYTF. The CDR3 region has the DNA TGTGCCACCAGTGATTTTTTCCAGGTCTTTGGCTACACCTTC.

The J gene is TRBJ2-6, the V gene TRBV6-1; a possible D gene is TRBD1 (6 bases). The CDR3 length is 16 residues. With 2 bases removed from V and 2 bases from J, the gap between germline ends came to 10 bases. Germline assignment: CDR1 MNHNS and CDR2 SASEGT. The CDR3 spells CASSEIGTTGANVLTF. The CDR3 DNA is TGTGCCAGCAGTGAAATAGGGACAACTGGGGCCAACGTCCTGACTTTC.

The chain has TRBV7-2 and TRBJ1-2; 12 nucleotides line up with TRBD1. V lost 2 bases, J lost 6 bases, and 4 bases stayed unmatched. The CDR3 runs 15 residues. CDR1 is SGHTA and CDR2 is FQGNSA in the germline V gene. The CDR3 loop is CASSLFGTGGDGYTF. CDR3 DNA sequence: TGTGCCAGCAGCTTATTCGGGACAGGGGGCGATGGCTACACCTTC.

Details on this clone: At one boundary the junction diverges from the germline segment, which might be a read error. The chain links TRBV10-1 to TRBJ2-7, with 8 bases that match TRBD1. The CDR3 runs to 10 residues. The V gene's germline CDR1 is WNHNN and CDR2 SYGVQD (reference sequence). CDR3 nucleotides: TGCGCCAGCAGTGAACGGACAGGGAACTTC. Translated: CASSERTGNF.

CDR3 sequence: CASSLDRSTDTQYF. As DNA, the CDR3 is TGTGCCAGCAGCTTGGACAGGAGCACAGATACGCAGTATTTT. The rearrangement joins TRBV28 to TRBJ2-3; 7 nucleotides agree with TRBD1. Germline loops: CDR1 MDHEN, CDR2 SYDVKM. With 6 bases clipped from V and 0 bases from J, the junction kept 3 bases outside the gene matches. The CDR3 sequence is 14 residues long.

The chain links TRBV7-6 to TRBJ2-1; a weak D match, TRBD1 (6 bases). This CDR3 region has 18 residues. Germline values: CDR1 SGHVS, CDR2 FNYEAQ. The V end lost 4 bases, the J end lost 0 bases, and 19 bases lay between the germline ends. CDR3 in DNA: TGTGCCAGCAGCTCTCCCAGAAGAGCGGACAGCTCCTACAATGAGCAGTTCTTC. Amino acid sequence: CASSSPRRADSSYNEQFF.

The chain links TRBV19 to TRBJ1-1; D ambiguous. The CDR3 has 14 amino acids. V was pared by 1 base and J by 0 bases, with 6 bases between. CDR1 and CDR2 from the germline V gene are LNHDA and SQIVND (reference sequence). The CDR3 loop reads CASSIAALNTEAFF. In DNA form, the CDR3 reads TGTGCCAGTAGTATAGCAGCGTTGAACACTGAAGCTTTCTTT. The whole variable domain, remainder taken from reference TRBV19 and TRBJ1-1, is DGGITQSPKYLFRKEGQNVTLSCEQNLNHDAMYWYRQDPGQGLRLIYYSQIVNDFQKGDIAEGYSVSREKKESFPLTVTSAQKNPTAFYLCASSIAALNTEAFFGQGTRLTVV.

This rearrangement joins TRBV7-8 to TRBJ2-2; TRBD1 is a possible D gene (5 bases). CDR3 length: 16 amino acids. Germline values: CDR1 SGHVS, CDR2 FQNEAQ. V lost 0 bases and J 2 bases, leaving 10 bases between the germline ends. As DNA, the CDR3 is TGTGCCAGCAGCTTAGCTGGACATTTAAACACCGGGGAGCTGTTTTTT. The encoded protein is CASSLAGHLNTGELFF.

The chain uses TRBV19 and TRBJ2-1; 8 bases match TRBD2. Germline V lookup: CDR1 LNHDA, CDR2 SQIVND (reference sequence). The CDR3 runs to 15 residues. The trim removed 1 base at V and 5 bases at J, leaving 4 bases unmatched. The CDR3 coding sequence is TGTGCCAGTAGTATAGCCCCGGGACTAGACAATGAGCAGTTCTTC. This codes for CASSIAPGLDNEQFF.

CDR3 in amino acids: CASSPSGQGLGELFF. In DNA, the CDR3 is TGTGCCAGCAGCCCCAGCGGACAGGGACTCGGGGAGCTGTTTTTT. The chain combines TRBV7-3 with TRBJ2-2; 8 bases line up with TRBD1. V trimming: 5 bases; J trimming: 7 bases; junction bases outside the gene matches: 9. The CDR3 covers 15 residues. CDR1 SGHTA and CDR2 FQGTGA come from the germline V gene.

V is TRBV28 and J is TRBJ1-1; tentatively, D is TRBD1 (6 bases). CDR1 is MDHEN, CDR2 SYDVKM, per germline. The CDR3 length is 11 residues. V was trimmed by 6 bases and J by 8 bases, leaving 10 bases between them. CDR3 residues: CASRDSVEAFF. In DNA form, the CDR3 reads TGTGCCAGCAGGGACAGTGTAGAAGCTTTCTTT.

This clone is a singleton in its sample. The V and J genes are TRBV4-2 and TRBJ2-1; 10 bases are shared with TRBD2. CDR3 size: 18 residues. Germline V gene lookup returns CDR1 LGHNA and CDR2 YNFKEQ. V was clipped by 0 bases and J by 7 bases; unmatched bases: 12. The CDR3 loop is CASSQDWQRGGRRNEQFF. The CDR3, as DNA: TGTGCCAGCAGCCAAGATTGGCAGCGGGGGGGCCGTCGGAATGAGCAGTTCTTC.

V gene TRBV2 combines with J gene TRBJ2-2, with 7 bases that match TRBD2. Unmatched junction bases numbered 7, after V lost 5 bases and J lost 4 bases. This CDR3 region has 15 residues. Germline V lookup: CDR1 SNHLY, CDR2 FYNNEI. CDR3: CASSRASGGTGELFF. CDR3 nucleotides: TGTGCCAGCAGTCGGGCTAGCGGAGGCACCGGGGAGCTGTTTTTT.

The chain has TRBV7-9 and TRBJ1-1, with D tentatively TRBD1 (5 bases). The CDR3 length is 15 residues. With 2 bases removed from V and 10 bases from J, the gap between germline ends came to 20 bases. CDR1 and CDR2 from the germline V gene are SEHNR and FQNEAQ (reference sequence). The CDR3 DNA reads as TGTGCCAGCAGCTTACCCCGCGACAGAGTCAGAGGAGCTTTCTTT. Residues: CASSLPRDRVRGAFF.

This clone was seen once. The gene calls are TRBV5-4 and TRBJ2-3; possibly TRBD2 for D (5 bases). V was cut by 4 bases and J by 4 bases, with 7 bases left in between. The length of the CDR3 is 12 residues. Per the germline V gene, CDR1 is SGHNT and CDR2 is YYREEE (reference sequence). CDR3: CASSQDSDTQYF. The CDR3 bases are TGTGCCAGCAGCCAGGACTCAGATACGCAGTATTTT. Looking up the rest from reference TRBV5-4 and TRBJ2-3 gives the full variable domain: ETGVTQSPTHLIKTRGQQVTLRCSSQSGHNTVSWYQQALGQGPQFIFQYYREEENGRGNFPPRFSGLQFPNYSSELNVNALELDDSALYLCASSQDSDTQYFGPGTRLTVL.

The rearrangement joins TRBV13 to TRBJ2-1, with 10 positions matching TRBD2. The V segment lost 5 bases and the J segment 10 bases; nucleotides outside the gene matches: 14. Germline V lookup: CDR1 PRHDT, CDR2 FYEKMQ (reference sequence). CDR3 length: 16 amino acids. The CDR3 reads CASSTGVAGGNVEQFF. The CDR3, as DNA: TGTGCCAGCAGCACAGGGGTAGCGGGGGGCAACGTCGAGCAGTTCTTC.

This sequence joins TRBV19 and TRBJ1-4; D unclear. V shed 7 bases and J shed 2 bases, with 11 bases lying between them. The CDR3 is made up of 14 amino acids. The germline gives CDR1 LNHDA, CDR2 SQIVND (reference sequence). The CDR3 nucleotides are TGTGCCAGTACGAAAGGAGGTACTAATGAAAAACTGTTTTTT. It is translated as CASTKGGTNEKLFF.

This clone was seen just once. The chain combines TRBV7-9 with TRBJ2-2, with D possibly matching TRBD1 (5 bases). The CDR3 has 15 residues. Per the germline V gene, CDR1 is SEHNR and CDR2 is FQNEAQ (reference sequence). The V end lost 1 base, the J end lost 6 bases, and 12 bases lay between the germline ends. The CDR3 bases are TGTGCCAGCAGCTTAGAGGGCAGGGCTTCCGGGGAGCTGTTTTTT. Amino acids: CASSLEGRASGELFF.

This clone has a single count. This chain links TRBV20-1 with TRBJ2-1; 13 bases agree with TRBD2. The V gene's germline CDR1 is DFQATT and CDR2 SNEGSKA (reference sequence). Unmatched junction bases numbered 9, after V lost 3 bases and J lost 10 bases. This CDR3 has 15 residues. CDR3 DNA sequence: TGCAGTGCTAGTGCCGGGACTAGCGGGGTTAGGGAGCAGTTCTTC. Translation: CSASAGTSGVREQFF.

This chain uses TRBV5-4 with TRBJ2-3, with TRBD1 matching over 8 bases. Germline V gene lookup returns CDR1 SGHNT and CDR2 YYREEE (reference sequence). V lost 4 bases, J lost 1 base, and 2 bases stayed unmatched. This CDR3 comprises 14 residues. The CDR3 DNA is TGTGCCAGCAGCCCGGACAGGGGCACAGATACGCAGTATTTT. Its protein product is CASSPDRGTDTQYF.

The chain has TRBV24-1 and TRBJ2-1, with D maybe TRBD1 (5 bases). In germline, CDR1 is KGHDR, CDR2 SFDVKD. This CDR3 is 11 amino acids long. Deletions cut 7 bases from V and 8 bases from J, with 8 bases between. CDR3 in DNA: TGTGCCACCAGCAGGGATGATGAGCAGTTCTTC. Its translation is CATSRDDEQFF.

This clone has more than one count but fewer than ten. The rearrangement uses TRBV7-3 and TRBJ1-1, with unresolved D. This CDR3 region has 14 residues. V lost 8 bases and J 1 base, leaving 14 bases between the germline ends. The germline gives CDR1 SGHTA, CDR2 FQGTGA. CDR3: CASSSGVKNTEAFF. The CDR3 coding sequence is TGTGCCAGCTCCTCCGGAGTTAAGAACACTGAAGCTTTCTTT. Complete variable domain (other parts from reference TRBV7-3 and TRBJ1-1): GAGVSQTPSNKVTEKGKYVELRCDPISGHTALYWYRQSLGQGPEFLIYFQGTGAADDSGLPNDRFFAVRPEGSVSTLKIQRTERGDSAVYLCASSSGVKNTEAFFGQGTRLTVV.

This clone was recorded only once. The chain carries TRBV7-3 and TRBJ2-3; no reliable D call. Trimming stripped 6 bases from V and 3 bases from J, with 10 bases between. The CDR3 extends over 13 amino acids. CDR1 and CDR2 from the germline V gene are SGHTA and FQGTGA. CDR3 region: CASSRDLTDTQYF. CDR3 nucleotide sequence: TGTGCCAGCAGTCGCGACTTGACAGATACGCAGTATTTT.